The 23 T cell receptor beta chains given below trace back to one sample, sequenced in a study of OX40 agonist ivuxolimab in advanced cancers. TCRdb keeps only in-frame clones here, not all; method: immunoSEQ multiplex PCR. The table includes roughly 77,000 clones, 85% to 95% detected once. The material was CD4+ or CD8+ T cells sorted from blood, obtained in a trial of the OX40 agonist ivuxolimab. The receptors stem from an adult with an advanced solid tumor such as melanoma, head and neck, liver or kidney cancer.

The rearrangement links TRBV11-2 to TRBJ1-1; a possible D gene is TRBD1 (6 bases). The V and J ends lost 6 bases and 1 base respectively, with 12 bases between them. There are 14 residues in the CDR3. Germline CDR1 and CDR2: SGHAT and FQNNGV. The CDR3 bases are TGTGCCAGCAGTCCCGGGACACCGAACACTGAAGCTTTCTTT. Protein sequence: CASSPGTPNTEAFF. Full variable domain (missing parts from reference TRBV11-2 and TRBJ1-1): EAGVAQSPRYKIIEKRQSVAFWCNPISGHATLYWYQQILGQGPKLLIQFQNNGVVDDSQLPKDRFSAERLKGVDSTLKIQPAKLEDSAVYLCASSPGTPNTEAFFGQGTRLTVV.

The chain is built from TRBV6-1 and TRBJ2-5; a possible D gene is TRBD1 (6 bases). The end of the DNA is better explained by TRBJ2-7, so the J call may be wrong. This CDR3 region has 15 residues. Germline V gene sequence: CDR1 MNHNS, CDR2 SASEGT. This CDR3 reads CASSGRGLPLYEQYF. As DNA, the CDR3 is TGTGCCAGCAGCGGCAGGGGTCTCCCTCTCTACGAGCAGTACTTC.

The chain carries TRBV30 and TRBJ2-2; D is ambiguous. CDR1 and CDR2 from the germline V gene are GTSNPN and SVGIG (reference sequence). This CDR3 contains 12 residues. Trimming took off 3 bases at V and 6 bases at J, with 8 bases between the two ends. The CDR3 spells CAWSPEPGELFF. The CDR3, as DNA: TGTGCCTGGAGCCCCGAGCCCGGGGAGCTGTTTTTT.

The CDR3 DNA follows: TGCGCCAGCAGCTTGTATGGTCAATCCCTCTACGAGCAGTACTTC. Its protein is CASSLYGQSLYEQYF. The rearrangement uses TRBV5-1 and TRBJ2-7; no reliable D call. The germline V gene has CDR1 SGHRS and CDR2 YFSETQ. The CDR3 contains 15 residues. With 1 base removed from V and 3 bases from J, the gap between germline ends came to 14 bases. Using reference TRBV5-1 and TRBJ2-7 for the parts outside the CDR3, the full variable domain is KAGVTQTPRYLIKTRGQQVTLSCSPISGHRSVSWYQQTPGQGLQFLFEYFSETQRNKGNFPGRFSGRQFSNSRSEMNVSTLELGDSALYLCASSLYGQSLYEQYFGPGTRLTVT.

The V call is TRBV2, the J call TRBJ2-3, with D possibly being TRBD2 (6 bases). Germline V lookup: CDR1 SNHLY, CDR2 FYNNEI. The CDR3 length is 15 residues. The germline V and J ends were trimmed by 10 bases and 0 bases, with 17 bases remaining between them. The CDR3 nucleotides read TGTGCCATCAGGGCCTCTAGCGCGAGCACAGATACGCAGTATTTT. It codes for CAIRASSASTDTQYF.

The chain is built from TRBV19 and TRBJ2-3; TRBD2 agrees at 11 bases. The germline V gene has CDR1 LNHDA and CDR2 SQIVND (reference sequence). V was pared by 5 bases and J by 1 base, with 2 bases of the junction left unmatched. This CDR3 has 15 amino acids. CDR3 in DNA: TGTGCCAGTAGTCCGACTAGCGGGGGCACAGATACGCAGTATTTT. Protein product: CASSPTSGGTDTQYF.

This chain connects TRBV10-2 to TRBJ1-2; D remains unclear. CDR3 length equals 14 residues. CDR1 is WSHSY and CDR2 is SAAADI in the germline V gene. V gave up 7 bases and J gave up 9 bases, with 21 bases separating them. The CDR3 sequence is CASKKTHLEESYTF. CDR3 bases: TGCGCCAGCAAAAAGACACACTTGGAAGAGAGCTACACCTTC.

The V gene is TRBV13, the J gene TRBJ1-1; a possible D gene is TRBD1 (5 bases). Trimming cost V 2 bases and J 3 bases, with 22 bases left between them. Germline CDR1 and CDR2: PRHDT and FYEKMQ (reference sequence). The CDR3 loop spans 18 amino acids. The CDR3: CASSLSVQGDPGDTEAFF. Written as DNA, the CDR3 is TGTGCCAGCAGCTTAAGTGTTCAGGGCGACCCTGGGGACACTGAAGCTTTCTTT. Variable domain in full (rest from reference TRBV13 and TRBJ1-1): AAGVIQSPRHLIKEKRETATLKCYPIPRHDTVYWYQQGPGQDPQFLISFYEKMQSDKGSIPDRFSAQQFSDYHSELNMSSLELGDSALYFCASSLSVQGDPGDTEAFFGQGTRLTVV.

This chain joins TRBV2 and TRBJ1-1; no clear D gene. The CDR3 extends over 13 amino acids. V lost 3 bases to trimming and J lost 3 bases, with 8 bases between them. Germline loops: CDR1 SNHLY, CDR2 FYNNEI. CDR3 protein: CASSDWWDTEAFF. The CDR3 DNA reads TGTGCCAGCAGTGATTGGTGGGACACTGAAGCTTTCTTT.

This chain uses TRBV9 with TRBJ1-1; D uncertain. Germline loops: CDR1 SGDLS, CDR2 YYNGEE. CDR3 length equals 13 residues. V was clipped by 0 bases and J by 2 bases, with 5 bases between them. CDR3 loop: CASSVEGNTEAFF. Here the CDR3 DNA reads TGTGCCAGCAGCGTAGAGGGTAACACTGAAGCTTTCTTT. The complete variable domain, with remaining parts taken from reference TRBV9 and TRBJ1-1, reads DSGVTQTPKHLITATGQRVTLRCSPRSGDLSVYWYQQSLDQGLQFLIQYYNGEERAKGNILERFSAQQFPDLHSELNLSSLELGDSALYFCASSVEGNTEAFFGQGTRLTVV.

J is TRBJ2-5 and V is TRBV7-2; 11 bases align to TRBD2. Germline CDR1 is SGHTA and CDR2 is FQGNSA. The CDR3 has 16 amino acids. Trimming cost V 2 bases and J 2 bases; bases outside gene matches: 4. CDR3 loop: CASSLYRLAGQETQYF. Written as DNA, the CDR3 is TGTGCCAGCAGCTTATACCGACTAGCGGGGCAAGAGACCCAGTACTTC.

The chain joins TRBV4-3 to TRBJ1-1; TRBD1 agrees at 8 bases. CDR3 size: 18 residues. J lost 3 bases, V lost 4 bases, and 16 bases had no gene match. Germline loops: CDR1 LGHNA, CDR2 YSLEER. This chain's CDR3 is CASSPTRQGPHAYTEAFF. The CDR3 nucleotides are TGCGCCAGCAGCCCAACTCGACAGGGGCCACACGCATACACTGAAGCTTTCTTT.

This chain joins TRBV7-8 and TRBJ2-7; 11 positions agree with TRBD2. The V gene's germline CDR1 is SGHVS and CDR2 FQNEAQ. The junction had 10 bases not matched to a gene; V was cut back by 0 bases and J by 3 bases. The length of the CDR3 is 18 residues. CDR3 region: CASSLALAGASIIYEQYF. The CDR3 bases are TGTGCCAGCAGCTTAGCACTAGCGGGGGCCTCTATCATCTACGAGCAGTACTTC.

The rearrangement joins TRBV25-1 to TRBJ1-1, with D possibly matching TRBD1 (5 bases). Trimming left V 4 bases short and J 0 bases short, with 6 bases between. Looked up from germline, CDR1 is MGHDK and CDR2 is SYGVNS. The CDR3 covers 13 residues. The DNA for the CDR3 is TGTGCCAGCAGTGGACAGATGAACACTGAAGCTTTCTTT. This codes for CASSGQMNTEAFF.

The rearrangement uses TRBV7-2 and TRBJ1-2; tentatively, D is TRBD1 (5 bases). V was clipped by 2 bases and J by 8 bases, with 27 bases between them. The CDR3 covers 18 residues. CDR1 SGHTA and CDR2 FQGNSA come from the germline V gene. The CDR3, as DNA: TGTGCCAGCAGCTTATATCCCCCGAGGCAGGGAACTTCCGACGGCTACACCTTC. Translating it yields CASSLYPPRQGTSDGYTF.

The chain carries TRBV7-2 and TRBJ2-5; TRBD2 aligns across 14 bases. This CDR3 has 16 residues. V trimming: 3 bases; J trimming: 4 bases; junction bases outside the gene matches: 4. Germline CDR1 and CDR2: SGHTA and FQGNSA. For the CDR3, the DNA is TGTGCCAGCAGCTTCGGACTAGCGGGGGGTTTAGAGACCCAGTACTTC. Translated: CASSFGLAGGLETQYF.

This sequence joins TRBV14 and TRBJ2-2; D possibly corresponds to TRBD1 (5 bases). Germline CDR1 is SGHDN and CDR2 is FVKESK. CDR3 length: 17 amino acids. Trimming stripped 4 bases from V and 0 bases from J, with 15 bases between. The CDR3 protein is CASSPRWGMANTGELFF. The CDR3 DNA follows: TGTGCCAGCAGCCCGAGATGGGGCATGGCGAACACCGGGGAGCTGTTTTTT. Looking up the rest from reference TRBV14 and TRBJ2-2 gives the full variable domain: EAGVTQFPSHSVIEKGQTVTLRCDPISGHDNLYWYRRVMGKEIKFLLHFVKESKQDESGMPNNRFLAERTGGTYSTLKVQPAELEDSGVYFCASSPRWGMANTGELFFGEGSRLTVL.

The chain uses TRBV29-1 and TRBJ2-7, with a possible D match to TRBD1 (6 bases). This CDR3 is 12 amino acids long. The germline gives CDR1 SQVTM, CDR2 ANQGSEA. V gave up 4 bases and J gave up 3 bases, with 10 bases separating them. The CDR3 bases are TGCAGCGTTGGCAGGGGTGGCTACGAGCAGTACTTC. This codes for CSVGRGGYEQYF.

This rearrangement joins TRBV9 to TRBJ2-5, with 10 bases fitting TRBD2. This CDR3 has 16 amino acids. The trim removed 0 bases at V and 1 base at J, leaving 3 bases unmatched. CDR1 is SGDLS and CDR2 is YYNGEE in the germline V gene. CDR3 coding DNA: TGTGCCAGCAGCGTAGGTAGCGGGGGGCTCCAAGAGACCCAGTACTTC. It specifies CASSVGSGGLQETQYF.

The V gene is TRBV10-3, the J gene TRBJ2-3; 8 positions match TRBD1. Germline values: CDR1 ENHRY, CDR2 SYGVKD. V was clipped by 1 base and J by 0 bases; unmatched bases: 0. This CDR3 spans 15 amino acids. CDR3 loop: CAISEWTGSTDTQYF. The CDR3 DNA sequence: TGTGCCATCAGTGAGTGGACAGGGAGCACAGATACGCAGTATTTT.

The chain employs TRBV6-5 and TRBJ2-7; D is unresolved. V lost 0 bases to trimming and J lost 1 base, with 13 bases between them. Germline V gene data show CDR1 as MNHEY and CDR2 as SVGAGI. This CDR3 has 16 amino acids. The CDR3 DNA is TGTGCCAGCAGTTACTCTATTCAGGAAATTTCCTACGAGCAGTACTTC. Encoded protein: CASSYSIQEISYEQYF.

The genes are TRBV27 and TRBJ1-2; 9 nucleotides match TRBD1. Trimming cost V 7 bases and J 7 bases; bases outside gene matches: 13. The CDR3 is 15 amino acids. In germline, CDR1 is MNHEY, CDR2 SMNVEV (reference sequence). The CDR3, as DNA: TGTGCCAGCACCCTTTCAGGGACAGGGATAGGTGGCTACACCTTC. Encoded protein: CASTLSGTGIGGYTF.

This chain uses TRBV11-1 with TRBJ1-2; no firm D call. Germline loops: CDR1 SGHAT, CDR2 FQDESV (reference sequence). The germline V and J ends were trimmed by 4 bases and 7 bases, with 16 bases remaining between them. The CDR3 has 14 amino acids. CDR3 protein: CASSSGPIRGGYTF. DNA of the CDR3: TGTGCCAGCAGCTCCGGACCGATTCGGGGTGGCTACACCTTC.